The sequence of this T cell receptor (beta chain) was determined in a study of STAT3 mutations in large granular lymphocyte leukemia. Findings and caveats of the study: In T-cell large granular lymphocyte leukemia, about half of patients showed multiple immunodominant subclonotypes. All newly emerging clones after therapy were STAT3 wild type.

Profiled with immunoSEQ multiplex PCR; TCRdb holds only in-frame clones, not every one. The sample comprises under 1,500 clones, 72% of which are singletons, and about a tenth rests with the top ten. The junction had 5 bases not matched to a gene; V was cut back by 5 bases and J by 7 bases. Germline CDR1 is SNHLY and CDR2 is FYNNEI. The CDR3 contains 15 residues. There are a few counts of this clone. Its antigen is as yet unknown. What was sequenced was peripheral blood mononuclear cells. J is TRBJ2-2 and V is TRBV2, with 12 bases that match TRBD2. The sequence derives from a woman between 70 and 85 years old with T-cell large granular lymphocyte leukemia. Some clones in this sample may be carry-over from other donors' samples. This CDR3 is CASSWTSGAGGELFF. CDR3 nucleotide sequence: TGTGCCAGCAGTTGGACTAGCGGGGCGGGCGGGGAGCTGTTTTTT.